A selection of T cell receptor beta chains follows, all from one sample in a study of memory CD4+ T cells and cytomegalovirus serostatus. This table comes from immunoSEQ multiplex PCR, and its TCRdb copy is limited to in-frame clones, with some not included. Here the sample spans about 44,000 clones, just over 75% being singletons. Sequencing was done on a sample of memory CD4+ T cells from blood. These receptors were collected from an adult in good health and CMV-seronegative. Each CDR3 is given with its conserved first and last residue. The order of the fields is J gene, D gene, clone size, V gene, CDR3 protein, CDR3 DNA. The D gene is left open where the match is weak. Size tells how often a clone was seen (once, few, many) or the class of an expanded clone, and some rows leave it out.

TRBJ2-2 TRBD2 - TRBV19 CASSPSRGVTGELFF TGTGCCAGTAGCCCAAGTCGGGGGGTCACCGGGGAGCTGTTTTTT
TRBJ1-5 - few TRBV19 CASSISRGNNQPQHF TGTGCCAGTAGTATATCGCGGGGAAACAATCAGCCCCAGCATTTT
TRBJ1-2 - - TRBV7-9 CASSHSAGNGYTF TGTGCCAGCAGCCACTCGGCGGGGAACGGCTACACCTTC
TRBJ2-3 - once TRBV7-9 CASSLVRATSTDTQYF TGTGCCAGCAGCTTAGTTAGGGCGACTAGCACAGATACGCAGTATTTT
TRBJ2-3 TRBD1 - TRBV9 CASSPPDRGGTDTQYF TGTGCCAGCAGCCCCCCGGACAGGGGCGGCACAGATACGCAGTATTTT
TRBJ2-7 TRBD2 - TRBV7-2 CASSISGGTSYEQYF TGTGCCAGCAGCATTAGCGGGGGGACCTCCTACGAGCAGTACTTC
TRBJ1-6 TRBD1 - TRBV11-2 CASSLTGKNSPLHF TGTGCCAGCAGCTTGACAGGGAAAAATTCACCCCTCCACTTT
TRBJ2-3 - - TRBV21-1 CASSKVARETITDTQYF TGTGCCAGCAGCAAAGTGGCCCGGGAGACTATTACAGATACGCAGTATTTT
TRBJ1-3 - - TRBV29-1 CSATGTGNTIYF TGCAGCGCCACGGGGACTGGAAACACCATATATTTT
TRBJ1-1 - - TRBV5-1 CASSLRGSTEAFF TGCGCCAGCAGCTTGAGGGGTAGCACTGAAGCTTTCTTT
TRBJ1-6 - few TRBV19 CASSEARSYNSPLHF TGTGCCAGTAGTGAGGCCCGCTCCTATAATTCACCCCTCCACTTT
TRBJ2-3 TRBD1 - TRBV28 CASFTGGLDTQYF TGTGCCAGCTTCACAGGGGGGTTGGATACGCAGTATTTT
TRBJ2-7 - once TRBV6-6 CASSYGQGPHEQYF TGTGCCAGCAGTTACGGGCAGGGTCCCCACGAGCAGTACTTC
TRBJ1-2 TRBD1 - TRBV28 CASSPGTGRSDGYTF TGTGCCAGCAGTCCAGGGACAGGGAGGTCGGATGGCTACACCTTC
TRBJ2-3 - - TRBV5-1 CASSRGADRSADTQYF TGCGCCAGCAGCCGGGGGGCCGACAGGAGCGCAGATACGCAGTATTTT
TRBJ2-7 - - TRBV10-3 CAISESGGESYEQYF TGTGCCATCAGTGAGTCGGGAGGAGAGTCCTACGAGCAGTACTTC